The 10 T cell receptor beta chains reported below all come from one sample, sequenced in a study of blood T cell repertoires in COVID-19. Produced via immunoSEQ multiplex PCR; TCRdb's table is partial and in-frame only. Among around 460,000 clones, 85% to 90% were seen once, and the ten largest hold 0.8% to 0.85%. Sequenced input: peripheral blood. These receptors were taken from a man aged 18 to 29 with COVID-19, enrolled during active disease.

The rearrangement uses TRBV19 and TRBJ2-1; TRBD2 matches at 9 bases. Germline CDR1 LNHDA, CDR2 SQIVND (reference sequence). Germline trimming cut 5 bases from V and 5 bases from J; bases unmatched to any gene: 10. This CDR3 comprises 16 residues. The CDR3 protein is CASSHSAGGLHNEQFF. CDR3 coding DNA: TGTGCCAGTAGTCACTCAGCGGGAGGACTCCACAATGAGCAGTTCTTC.

The rearrangement joins TRBV2 to TRBJ2-5, with 7 bases identical to TRBD2. The germline gives CDR1 SNHLY, CDR2 FYNNEI. CDR3 length: 17 amino acids. Unmatched junction bases numbered 19, after V lost 7 bases and J lost 5 bases. The CDR3 sequence: CASIGASGLTRGETQYF. Here the CDR3 DNA reads TGTGCCAGCATTGGGGCTAGCGGCCTTACCCGCGGGGAGACCCAGTACTTC.

The J gene is TRBJ2-5, the V gene TRBV5-1, with D uncertain. Germline CDR1 is SGHRS and CDR2 is YFSETQ. CDR3 length: 14 residues. V was trimmed by 2 bases and J by 2 bases, leaving 10 bases between them. CDR3 nucleotide sequence: TGCGCCAGCAGCTTTTCGACTGATCAAGAGACCCAGTACTTC. This sequence encodes CASSFSTDQETQYF.

CDR3 coding DNA: TGTGCCAGCTCACCATCGTCCAGCGGTAGCACAGATACGCAGTATTTT. Its translation is CASSPSSSGSTDTQYF. V is TRBV18 and J is TRBJ2-3; D perhaps matches TRBD2 (5 bases). The germline V gene encodes CDR1 KGHSH and CDR2 LQKENI. V lost 2 bases to trimming and J lost 0 bases, with 12 bases between them. This CDR3 comprises 16 residues. The entire variable domain, with the rest obtained from reference TRBV18 and TRBJ2-3, is as follows: NAGVMQNPRHLVRRRGQEARLRCSPMKGHSHVYWYRQLPEEGLKFMVYLQKENIIDESGMPKERFSAEFPKEGPSILRIQQVVRGDSAAYFCASSPSSSGSTDTQYFGPGTRLTVL.

This chain links TRBV5-6 with TRBJ2-7; perhaps TRBD1 as D (6 bases). This CDR3 spans 14 amino acids. With 4 bases removed from V and 0 bases from J, the gap between germline ends came to 11 bases. Germline CDR1 SGHDT, CDR2 YYEEEE. The CDR3 sequence: CASSVDRSSYEQYF. Written as DNA, the CDR3 is TGTGCCAGCAGCGTAGACAGGAGCTCCTACGAGCAGTACTTC.

The chain is built from TRBV15 and TRBJ2-3; 13 positions match TRBD2. Losses at the gene ends were 3 bases for V and 1 base for J; bases not matched to a gene: 1. Per the germline V gene, CDR1 is LNHNV and CDR2 is YYDKDF (reference sequence). CDR3 size: 16 residues. This CDR3 is CATSRGLAGRTDTQYF. Here the CDR3 DNA reads TGTGCCACCAGCAGGGGACTAGCGGGGCGCACAGATACGCAGTATTTT.

The chain is built from TRBV18 and TRBJ2-2, with 7 bases matching TRBD1. CDR1 and CDR2 (germline): KGHSH, LQKENI. The CDR3 spans 13 residues. The ends lost 4 bases at V and 7 bases at J; junction bases unmatched: 3. CDR3 sequence (DNA): TGTGCCAGCTCACAACAGGGGAACGGGGAGCTGTTTTTT. Translated: CASSQQGNGELFF.

The CDR3 nucleotides are TGTGCCTGGAATCAGGGGTTGACTGAAGCTTTCTTT. This sequence encodes CAWNQGLTEAFF. The chain combines TRBV30 with TRBJ1-1; D may be TRBD1 (6 bases). The V end lost 4 bases, the J end lost 5 bases, and 11 bases lay between the germline ends. The germline V gene has CDR1 GTSNPN and CDR2 SVGIG (reference sequence). The CDR3 is 12 amino acids.

The gene calls are TRBV2 and TRBJ1-6, with D unclear. Germline V lookup: CDR1 SNHLY, CDR2 FYNNEI. Trimming took 8 bases from V and 11 from J, leaving 13 bases between them. CDR3 length: 12 residues. The CDR3, as DNA: TGTGCCAGCGTGAGGGCTGCTACACCCCTCCACTTT. Its protein product is CASVRAATPLHF.

The chain employs TRBV18 and TRBJ2-7, with D maybe TRBD2 (5 bases). This CDR3 has 15 amino acids. Trimming cost V 6 bases and J 2 bases, with 17 bases left between them. Germline assignment: CDR1 KGHSH and CDR2 LQKENI. CDR3 sequence reads: CASSRPGDRAYEQYF. As DNA, the CDR3 is TGTGCCAGCTCGCGCCCCGGGGATAGGGCCTACGAGCAGTACTTC.